The rows below give T cell receptor beta chains drawn from one sample of a study of cytomegalovirus exposure and HLA in healthy donors. The method was immunoSEQ multiplex PCR; TCRdb's version includes in-frame clones alone and lacks a portion of them. Among approximately 220,000 clones listed, about 70% were seen once. The sequenced sample was PBMCs. Receptors were obtained from a woman aged 25 to 39 in good health and CMV-seronegative. Each CDR3 is given with its conserved first and last residue. D genes are given only for firm matches. Expanded clones are given a class, and other clones once, few, many or no size at all.

D gene: -; J gene: TRBJ2-1; clone size: -; V gene: TRBV13; CDR3 protein: CASSLGTEGYNEQFF; CDR3 DNA: TGTGCCAGCAGCTTGGGGACTGAAGGGTACAATGAGCAGTTCTTC
D gene: -; J gene: TRBJ1-4; clone size: -; V gene: TRBV7-9; CDR3 protein: CASSLNGGREKLFF; CDR3 DNA: TGTGCCAGCAGCTTAAATGGGGGCAGGGAAAAACTGTTTTTT
D gene: -; J gene: TRBJ1-1; clone size: once; V gene: TRBV6-6; CDR3 protein: CASSSGEIVEAFF; CDR3 DNA: TGTGCCAGCAGCTCGGGGGAAATCGTTGAAGCTTTCTTT
D gene: -; J gene: TRBJ2-7; clone size: -; V gene: TRBV27; CDR3 protein: CASSFANYVWSEQYF; CDR3 DNA: TGTGCCAGCAGTTTCGCAAACTACGTCTGGAGCGAGCAGTACTTC
D gene: TRBD1; J gene: TRBJ1-6; clone size: -; V gene: TRBV4-1; CDR3 protein: CASSPTGENSPLHF; CDR3 DNA: TGCGCCAGCAGCCCGACAGGGGAGAATTCACCCCTCCACTTT
D gene: TRBD2; J gene: TRBJ2-5; clone size: -; V gene: TRBV5-4; CDR3 protein: CASSHERLAGGQETQYF; CDR3 DNA: TGCGCCAGCAGCCATGAAAGACTAGCGGGAGGACAAGAGACCCAGTACTTC
D gene: TRBD2; J gene: TRBJ2-3; clone size: -; V gene: TRBV10-3; CDR3 protein: CAISVGLADTDTQYF; CDR3 DNA: TGTGCCATCAGTGTTGGACTAGCGGACACAGATACGCAGTATTTT
D gene: -; J gene: TRBJ1-2; clone size: -; V gene: TRBV19; CDR3 protein: CASSAGAACGYTF; CDR3 DNA: TGTGCCAGTAGTGCAGGGGCCGCCTGTGGCTACACCTTC
D gene: TRBD1; J gene: TRBJ1-1; clone size: -; V gene: TRBV5-6; CDR3 protein: CASSYGQGSMNTEAFF; CDR3 DNA: TGTGCCAGCAGCTACGGACAGGGATCAATGAACACTGAAGCTTTCTTT
D gene: TRBD1; J gene: TRBJ1-1; clone size: few; V gene: TRBV5-8; CDR3 protein: CASTPRRTGPSRVAFF; CDR3 DNA: TGTGCCAGCACCCCCCGACGGACAGGGCCGAGTCGGGTAGCTTTCTTT
D gene: -; J gene: TRBJ1-5; clone size: few; V gene: TRBV19; CDR3 protein: CASTPRRDNQPQHF; CDR3 DNA: TGTGCCAGTACTCCCCGACGGGACAATCAGCCCCAGCATTTT
D gene: TRBD1; J gene: TRBJ1-2; clone size: -; V gene: TRBV25-1; CDR3 protein: CASSRDSGFATYGYTF; CDR3 DNA: TGTGCCAGCAGCCGGGACAGCGGGTTCGCAACCTATGGCTACACCTTC
D gene: TRBD1; J gene: TRBJ2-1; clone size: -; V gene: TRBV19; CDR3 protein: CASRGQGYNEQFF; CDR3 DNA: TGTGCCAGCCGGGGACAGGGCTACAATGAGCAGTTCTTC
D gene: -; J gene: TRBJ2-3; clone size: few; V gene: TRBV23-1; CDR3 protein: CAIFLVGHCTDTQYF; CDR3 DNA: TGCGCCATCTTTTTAGTGGGACACTGCACAGATACGCAGTATTTT
D gene: TRBD2; J gene: TRBJ2-1; clone size: -; V gene: TRBV7-9; CDR3 protein: CASSRGGNEQFF; CDR3 DNA: TGTGCCAGCAGCCGCGGGGGAAATGAGCAGTTCTTC
D gene: TRBD1; J gene: TRBJ1-2; clone size: -; V gene: TRBV7-6; CDR3 protein: CASSLGGQDGYTF; CDR3 DNA: TGTGCCAGCAGCTTAGGGGGACAGGATGGCTACACCTTC
D gene: TRBD1; J gene: TRBJ2-7; clone size: -; V gene: TRBV6-6; CDR3 protein: CASSYRDSYEQYF; CDR3 DNA: TGTGCCAGCAGTTACCGGGACAGCTACGAGCAGTACTTC
D gene: -; J gene: TRBJ2-7; clone size: few; V gene: TRBV5-1; CDR3 protein: CASSLGPLRGSYEQYF; CDR3 DNA: TGTGCCAGCAGCTTGGGCCCCTTGCGGGGCTCCTACGAGCAGTACTTC
D gene: TRBD1; J gene: TRBJ1-2; clone size: once; V gene: TRBV7-9; CDR3 protein: CASSDRGAGYTF; CDR3 DNA: TGTGCCAGCAGTGACAGGGGTGCTGGCTACACCTTC